Here is one T cell receptor (beta chain) with its context. In the original processing: How many nucleated cells were present was estimated from reference gene primer amplification. Using immunoSEQ multiplex PCR, the repertoire was profiled, and TCRdb retains in-frame clones only, with some absent. V and J calls plus clone size are reproduced from that table; the DNA served to infer D and trimming. The table has over 110,000 clones, around 89% seen once. The data derive from a study of blood T cell repertoires in COVID-19. Study at large: Researchers got acute and convalescent COVID-19 samples from the United States, Italy and Spain. PBMCs, B-cell-depleted T cells, or T cells provided the cDNA or gDNA that made up the material.

Per the germline V gene, CDR1 is LNHDA and CDR2 is SQIVND (reference sequence). This CDR3 comprises 13 residues. V lost 11 bases, J lost 6 bases, and 7 bases stayed unmatched. What was sequenced was peripheral blood. The receptor was isolated from a human donor in a cohort sampled during active COVID-19. The chain links TRBV19 to TRBJ2-2; 9 bases are a match to TRBD2. CDR3 DNA sequence: TGTGCCGGCGGGAGGGTAGGGTCCGGGGAGCTGTTTTTT. The encoded protein is CAGGRVGSGELFF. Drawing the rest from reference TRBV19 and TRBJ2-2, the complete variable domain is DGGITQSPKYLFRKEGQNVTLSCEQNLNHDAMYWYRQDPGQGLRLIYYSQIVNDFQKGDIAEGYSVSREKKESFPLTVTSAQKNPTAFYLCAGGRVGSGELFFGEGSRLTVL.